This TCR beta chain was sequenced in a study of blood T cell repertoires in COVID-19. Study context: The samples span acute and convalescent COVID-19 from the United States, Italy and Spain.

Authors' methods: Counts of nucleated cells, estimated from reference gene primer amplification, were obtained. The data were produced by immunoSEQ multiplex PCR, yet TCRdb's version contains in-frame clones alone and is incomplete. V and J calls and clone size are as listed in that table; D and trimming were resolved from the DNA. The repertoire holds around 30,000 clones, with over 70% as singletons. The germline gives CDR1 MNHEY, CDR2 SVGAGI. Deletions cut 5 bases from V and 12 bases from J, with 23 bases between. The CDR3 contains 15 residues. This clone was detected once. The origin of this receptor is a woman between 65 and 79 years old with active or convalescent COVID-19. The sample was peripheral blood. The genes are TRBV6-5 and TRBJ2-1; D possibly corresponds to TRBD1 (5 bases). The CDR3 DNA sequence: TGTGCCAGCAGTCCTTTCTCAGGGCCCCTCTCCGGGCAGTTCTTC. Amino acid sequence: CASSPFSGPLSGQFF.